Below, 10 T cell receptor beta chains from the same sample are listed, as sequenced in a study of blood T cells in healthy people across ages. Next came a second PCR, run for roughly 6 to 11 cycles, which used a sample-barcoded 5' primer along with a J-beta primer mix. Each CDR3 protein is one row after TCRdb ran MiXCR on the 5' RACE reads. The sample comprises around 800,000 distinct CDR3 sequences, about 59% of which are singletons, and 28% rests with the top ten. Sequencing input: blood. The source is a man aged 30 to 39 in good health.

This clonotype was counted a single time. This chain uses TRBV7-9 with TRBJ2-3; TRBD1 matches 8 bases. Germline V lookup: CDR1 SEHNR, CDR2 FQNEAQ (reference sequence). With 5 bases clipped from V and 0 bases from J, the junction kept 13 bases outside the gene matches. The CDR3 is 18 residues long. Written as DNA, the CDR3 is TGTGCCAGCAGCCCCCGATACGGGACAGGTTCTAGCACAGATACGCAGTATTTT. This codes for CASSPRYGTGSSTDTQYF.

This clonotype appeared once. The chain couples TRBV12-3 or TRBV12-4 to TRBJ2-1; D remains ambiguous. The CDR3 totals 12 residues. Between the trimmed V and J ends, which lost 2 bases and 13 bases, there was a span of 12 bases. CDR3: CASSLWEETQFF. The CDR3 region has the DNA TGTGCCAGCAGTTTATGGGAAGAGACCCAGTTCTTC.

The rearrangement links TRBV6-1 to TRBJ2-1, with D hard to call. This CDR3 contains 14 residues. CDR1 is MNHNS, CDR2 SASEGT, per germline. Trimming cost V 4 bases and J 8 bases, with 15 bases left between them. Here the CDR3 reads CASSGSNPTHEQFF. The CDR3 DNA reads TGTGCCAGCAGTGGATCTAACCCCACCCATGAGCAGTTCTTC.

The CDR3 is CSASDPSRGALGYTF. The CDR3 DNA sequence: TGCAGTGCTAGCGACCCCAGTAGGGGGGCTCTGGGCTACACCTTC. The chain joins TRBV20-1 to TRBJ1-2, with a possible D match to TRBD1 (6 bases). The CDR3 extends over 15 amino acids. In germline, CDR1 is DFQATT, CDR2 SNEGSKA (reference sequence). The V end was cut by 3 bases, the J end by 8 bases, with 22 bases between.

This chain joins TRBV9 and TRBJ2-1; weak D call: TRBD2 (6 bases). The germline V and J ends were trimmed by 3 bases and 8 bases, with 27 bases remaining between them. CDR1 SGDLS and CDR2 YYNGEE come from the germline V gene. The CDR3 has 18 residues. CDR3 protein: CASSEPVSGGSSWDEQFF. CDR3 sequence (DNA): TGTGCCAGCAGCGAGCCCGTTAGCGGCGGCAGCTCCTGGGATGAGCAGTTCTTC. Using reference TRBV9 and TRBJ2-1 for the parts outside the CDR3, the full variable domain is DSGVTQTPKHLITATGQRVTLRCSPRSGDLSVYWYQQSLDQGLQFLIQYYNGEERAKGNILERFSAQQFPDLHSELNLSSLELGDSALYFCASSEPVSGGSSWDEQFFGPGTRLTVL.

The V and J genes are TRBV25-1 and TRBJ2-4; no reliable D call. The CDR3 spans 15 residues. Germline V CDR1 and CDR2: MGHDK, SYGVNS. The V end was cut by 3 bases, the J end by 4 bases, with 13 bases between. The CDR3 nucleotides are TGTGCCAGCAGTGAGGTGGCAGGCAGTAAAAACATTCAGTACTTC. Translation: CASSEVAGSKNIQYF.

This clonotype was observed a few times. V and J are TRBV28 and TRBJ2-1; 9 bases fit TRBD1. With V trimmed by 3 bases and J by 6 bases, 6 bases remained unmatched. This CDR3 is built from 15 residues. Germline CDR1 is MDHEN and CDR2 is SYDVKM. CDR3 sequence (DNA): TGTGCCAGCAGTTTCCCACAGGGGGCCCTCAATGAGCAGTTCTTC. This codes for CASSFPQGALNEQFF.

The gene calls are TRBV9 and TRBJ2-7, with a tentative D call TRBD2 (5 bases). V shed 0 bases and J shed 0 bases, with 10 bases lying between them. This CDR3 is 15 amino acids long. Germline assignment: CDR1 SGDLS and CDR2 YYNGEE. CDR3 amino acids: CASSVGPGSSYEQYF. The CDR3 region has the DNA TGTGCCAGCAGCGTAGGACCGGGGAGCTCCTACGAGCAGTACTTC.

This clonotype was counted only a few times. The V gene is TRBV20-1, the J gene TRBJ2-3; 9 positions match TRBD2. Losses at the gene ends were 1 base for V and 5 bases for J; bases not matched to a gene: 13. Germline-derived CDR1 and CDR2 are DFQATT and SNEGSKA (reference sequence). This CDR3 region has 17 residues. CDR3 sequence: CSARGYLGGGAEDTQYF. DNA for the CDR3: TGCAGTGCTAGAGGGTATCTTGGCGGGGGGGCCGAAGATACGCAGTATTTT.

A single count supports this clonotype. The rearrangement joins TRBV6-1 to TRBJ1-2; D is possibly TRBD1 (5 bases). Germline values: CDR1 MNHNS, CDR2 SASEGT. The CDR3 loop spans 15 amino acids. Trimming pared 5 bases from V and 8 bases from J, leaving 21 bases between. The CDR3 sequence: CASSPLGTLGAGYTF. CDR3 in DNA: TGTGCCAGCAGTCCCCTTGGGACGCTGGGTGCAGGCTACACCTTC.